What follows are 14 T cell receptor beta chains derived from one specimen sequenced in a study of cytomegalovirus exposure and HLA in healthy donors. A multiplex PCR was run with 60 Vbeta primers and 13 Jbeta primers. The table came from immunoSEQ multiplex PCR; TCRdb's copy has only in-frame clones and leaves some out. This table holds around 170,000 clones, 84% found once. The specimen sequenced was PBMCs. These receptors all stem from a woman between 45 and 65 years old in good health and CMV-seropositive.

Details on this clone: The junction shows a germline mismatch at one end, possibly a read error. The V gene is TRBV7-8, the J gene TRBJ2-7; TRBD2 matches at 8 bases. This CDR3 comprises 13 residues. Germline V lookup: CDR1 SGHVS, CDR2 FQNEAQ. In DNA, the CDR3 is TGTGCCAGCGGTGCGGGGGGTAGGGACGAGCGGTACTTC. It translates to CASGAGGRDERYF.

The chain uses TRBV9 and TRBJ2-5; a weak D match, TRBD2 (5 bases). V was shortened by 2 bases and J by 1 base, with 9 bases between the two germline ends. Germline V gene data show CDR1 as SGDLS and CDR2 as YYNGEE. CDR3 length equals 14 residues. CDR3: CASSVGGLQETQYF. CDR3 bases: TGTGCCAGCAGCGTGGGTGGACTCCAAGAGACCCAGTACTTC.

V usage is TRBV9 and J usage is TRBJ2-5, with a weak D call TRBD1 (5 bases). Germline V gives CDR1 SGDLS, CDR2 YYNGEE. The V gene lost 0 bases and the J gene lost 5 bases, with 11 bases spanning the gap. The CDR3 extends over 14 amino acids. The DNA of the CDR3 is TGTGCCAGCAGCGTAGCTGGGGCTACCGAGACCCAGTACTTC. Translated, it gives CASSVAGATETQYF.

The chain combines TRBV7-3 with TRBJ2-5, with 7 bases fitting TRBD2. CDR1 is SGHTA and CDR2 is FQGTGA in the germline V gene. The CDR3 is made up of 14 amino acids. The V gene end was trimmed by 5 bases and the J gene end by 4 bases; junction bases not matched to a gene: 7. CDR3 coding DNA: TGTGCCAGCAGCCCCGGGGGAGGGAGAGAGACCCAGTACTTC. Protein: CASSPGGGRETQYF.

The gene calls are TRBV7-8 and TRBJ1-6; no firm D call. V lost 2 bases and J lost 14, with 10 bases in between. Germline lookup yields CDR1 SGHVS and CDR2 FQNEAQ. The CDR3 is made up of 12 amino acids. The CDR3 DNA reads TGTGCCAGCAGCTTATTTGGCTCGTCCCTCCACTTT. This codes for CASSLFGSSLHF.

A note on this clone: The junction departs from the called germline gene at one end, perhaps through a read error. The V gene is TRBV15, the J gene TRBJ2-5, with 12 positions matching TRBD1. CDR1 is LNHNV, CDR2 YYDKDF, per germline (reference sequence). The CDR3 extends over 13 amino acids. For the CDR3, the DNA is TGTGCCACCAGCAGACGGGACAGGGGGCCCGGGGACTTC. It codes for CATSRRDRGPGDF.

The V gene is TRBV5-1, the J gene TRBJ2-3; the match to TRBD2 covers 10 bases. The CDR3 sequence is 18 residues long. Looked up from germline, CDR1 is SGHRS and CDR2 is YFSETQ. The junction had 12 bases not matched to a gene; V was cut back by 3 bases and J by 2 bases. The CDR3 region has the DNA TGCGCCAGCAGCTCCGCCGGAGGTAGCGGGGGGAACACAGATACGCAGTATTTT. Translated: CASSSAGGSGGNTDTQYF.

This clone was detected only a few times. This sequence joins TRBV4-3 and TRBJ1-1; D not resolved. Trimming took 2 bases from V and 7 from J, leaving 14 bases between them. CDR1 and CDR2 from the germline V gene are LGHNA and YSLEER. The CDR3 has 14 residues. As DNA, the CDR3 is TGCGCCAGCAGCCAATCGGAAGGCCGGGTTGAAGCTTTCTTT. Translated: CASSQSEGRVEAFF.

The chain combines TRBV11-2 with TRBJ1-3, with a tentative D call TRBD1 (5 bases). The CDR3 runs to 15 residues. Trimming removed 5 bases at V and 8 bases at J, with 19 bases between. Germline values: CDR1 SGHAT, CDR2 FQNNGV. The CDR3 region has the DNA TGTGCCAGCAGCCTCTCGGTCAGGGAACGATACACCATATATTTT. As protein: CASSLSVRERYTIYF.

The chain joins TRBV7-9 to TRBJ2-3; 8 bases match TRBD1. Unmatched junction bases numbered 4, after V lost 2 bases and J lost 6 bases. Germline V gene data show CDR1 as SEHNR and CDR2 as FQNEAQ (reference sequence). The CDR3 sequence is 14 residues long. CDR3 in amino acids: CASSLSTGVDTQYF. CDR3 DNA: TGTGCCAGCAGCTTATCGACAGGGGTGGATACGCAGTATTTT.

The chain links TRBV19 to TRBJ2-1, with a weak D call TRBD2 (5 bases). Germline CDR1 and CDR2: LNHDA and SQIVND (reference sequence). V was clipped by 5 bases and J by 9 bases, with 20 bases between them. CDR3 length: 15 residues. The CDR3 is CASSATSPFIIEQFF. Written as DNA, the CDR3 is TGTGCCAGTAGTGCCACTAGTCCGTTTATTATTGAGCAGTTCTTC. The whole variable domain, remainder taken from reference TRBV19 and TRBJ2-1, is DGGITQSPKYLFRKEGQNVTLSCEQNLNHDAMYWYRQDPGQGLRLIYYSQIVNDFQKGDIAEGYSVSREKKESFPLTVTSAQKNPTAFYLCASSATSPFIIEQFFGPGTRLTVL.

A note on this clone: At the DNA level, this CDR3 is encoded by other sequences in the same sample as well. The chain links TRBV5-1 to TRBJ1-2; 7 nucleotides match TRBD1. Losses at the gene ends were 0 bases for V and 6 bases for J; bases not matched to a gene: 5. CDR1 and CDR2 from the germline V gene are SGHRS and YFSETQ. This CDR3 spans 14 amino acids. In DNA, the CDR3 is TGCGCCAGCAGCTTGGGACAGGGAATAAATGGCTACACCTTC. Translated, it gives CASSLGQGINGYTF.

The chain recombines TRBV7-9 with TRBJ2-2; tentatively, D is TRBD1 (6 bases). Trimming left V 2 bases short and J 2 bases short, with 18 bases between. The CDR3 contains 18 residues. The germline gives CDR1 SEHNR, CDR2 FQNEAQ (reference sequence). CDR3 sequence (DNA): TGTGCCAGCAGCTTACGGGACATACCAGTGGTTAACACCGGGGAGCTGTTTTTT. Residues: CASSLRDIPVVNTGELFF.

The rearrangement links TRBV19 to TRBJ1-2; 9 positions agree with TRBD1. Looked up from germline, CDR1 is LNHDA and CDR2 is SQIVND (reference sequence). V was clipped by 3 bases and J by 5 bases; unmatched bases: 4. The CDR3 loop spans 14 amino acids. In DNA, the CDR3 is TGTGCCAGTAGTATTGTGGGACAGGGATATGGCTACACCTTC. Residues: CASSIVGQGYGYTF.